The 24 T cell receptor beta chains presented below share a single source sample, sequenced in a study of blood T cell repertoires in COVID-19. Profiled with immunoSEQ multiplex PCR; TCRdb holds only in-frame clones, not every one. In the table there are about 96,000 clones, roughly 80% of which are singletons. The sequenced material came from peripheral blood. These receptors were obtained from a man aged 45-65 years who had recovered from COVID-19.

A single count supports this clone. V gene TRBV6-5 combines with J gene TRBJ2-7; TRBD1 matches 11 bases. The ends lost 6 bases at V and 6 bases at J; junction bases unmatched: 7. The V gene's germline CDR1 is MNHEY and CDR2 SVGAGI. CDR3 size: 14 residues. In DNA, the CDR3 is TGTGCCAGCAGGGGAGGGGACAGGGGGTCCGAGCAGTACTTC. Translated, it gives CASRGGDRGSEQYF.

This CDR3 is CASSSPQTGGGNYGYTF. The CDR3 bases are TGTGCCAGCAGCTCCCCGCAGACAGGTGGAGGAAACTATGGCTACACCTTC. The V and J genes are TRBV7-9 and TRBJ1-2, with D possibly TRBD1 on 6 matching bases. This CDR3 is built from 17 residues. The ends were cut back, 4 bases at V and 2 bases at J, with 20 bases in the middle. Looked up from germline, CDR1 is SEHNR and CDR2 is FQNEAQ (reference sequence). Complete variable domain (other parts from reference TRBV7-9 and TRBJ1-2): DTGVSQNPRHKITKRGQNVTFRCDPISEHNRLYWYRQTLGQGPEFLTYFQNEAQLEKSRLLSDRFSAERPKGSFSTLEIQRTEQGDSAMYLCASSSPQTGGGNYGYTFGSGTRLTVV.

The sample holds one count of this clone. The V and J genes are TRBV7-2 and TRBJ1-5, with TRBD1 as a possible D gene (6 bases). Trimming shortened V by 0 bases and J by 6 bases, and 12 bases separated the two germline ends. Germline values: CDR1 SGHTA, CDR2 FQGNSA. The CDR3 spans 15 residues. CDR3 loop: CASSLASGEGQPQHF. As DNA, the CDR3 is TGTGCCAGCAGCTTAGCGTCAGGGGAAGGTCAGCCCCAGCATTTT.

This chain links TRBV7-2 with TRBJ1-4, with D possibly matching TRBD1 (5 bases). Germline lookup yields CDR1 SGHTA and CDR2 FQGNSA. Trimming took 1 base from V and 7 from J, leaving 16 bases between them. The CDR3 is 16 residues long. The CDR3: CASSLVGRQGGEKLFF. The CDR3 bases are TGTGCCAGCAGCTTAGTTGGCCGGCAGGGCGGTGAAAAACTGTTTTTT.

The chain recombines TRBV6-5 with TRBJ1-2; D is ambiguous. Germline CDR1 reads MNHEY; CDR2 reads SVGAGI. Trimming took off 0 bases at V and 4 bases at J, with 6 bases between the two ends. The CDR3 is 13 residues long. The CDR3 DNA reads as TGTGCCAGCAGTTACTCCAAACTCTATGGCTACACCTTC. It is translated as CASSYSKLYGYTF.

The chain combines TRBV28 with TRBJ2-5; 9 bases match TRBD1. CDR3 length equals 16 residues. The germline V gene has CDR1 MDHEN and CDR2 SYDVKM. With 3 bases clipped from V and 5 bases from J, the junction kept 10 bases outside the gene matches. The CDR3 sequence: CASSFGEQGAGETQYF. The CDR3 DNA sequence: TGTGCCAGCAGTTTTGGGGAACAGGGGGCAGGGGAGACCCAGTACTTC.

The chain joins TRBV20-1 to TRBJ2-2, with D perhaps TRBD2 (5 bases). V was pared by 6 bases and J by 5 bases, with 13 bases between. The CDR3 is made up of 13 amino acids. Germline CDR1 is DFQATT and CDR2 is SNEGSKA (reference sequence). CDR3 bases: TGCAGTGCGAGTAGACTAATTACCGGGGAGCTGTTTTTT. Encoded protein: CSASRLITGELFF.

This clone was seen once. The chain is built from TRBV19 and TRBJ2-1, with 8 bases aligning to TRBD1. This CDR3 comprises 14 residues. The ends lost 7 bases at V and 1 base at J; junction bases unmatched: 3. Germline-derived CDR1 and CDR2 are LNHDA and SQIVND (reference sequence). For the CDR3, the DNA is TGTGCCAGTACCCAGGGGGCGTCCTACAATGAGCAGTTCTTC. Translation: CASTQGASYNEQFF. Variable domain in full (rest from reference TRBV19 and TRBJ2-1): DGGITQSPKYLFRKEGQNVTLSCEQNLNHDAMYWYRQDPGQGLRLIYYSQIVNDFQKGDIAEGYSVSREKKESFPLTVTSAQKNPTAFYLCASTQGASYNEQFFGPGTRLTVL.

The chain recombines TRBV19 with TRBJ1-4; TRBD1 matches 9 bases. CDR3 length equals 14 residues. Germline-derived CDR1 and CDR2 are LNHDA and SQIVND (reference sequence). V shed 7 bases and J 7 bases; nucleotides not matched to a gene: 7. The CDR3 DNA sequence: TGTGCCAGTAAAAAAGGGACAGGGAGTGAAAAACTGTTTTTT. It translates to CASKKGTGSEKLFF. Filled out from reference TRBV19 and TRBJ1-4, the complete variable domain reads DGGITQSPKYLFRKEGQNVTLSCEQNLNHDAMYWYRQDPGQGLRLIYYSQIVNDFQKGDIAEGYSVSREKKESFPLTVTSAQKNPTAFYLCASKKGTGSEKLFFGSGTQLSVL.

The chain employs TRBV6-5 and TRBJ1-1; TRBD1 aligns across 8 bases. Germline-derived CDR1 and CDR2 are MNHEY and SVGAGI. With 4 bases clipped from V and 2 bases from J, the junction kept 6 bases outside the gene matches. The CDR3 totals 15 residues. The CDR3 DNA sequence: TGTGCCAGCAGTTCAGGGACAGGAAAAAACACTGAAGCTTTCTTT. This sequence encodes CASSSGTGKNTEAFF.

The V and J genes are TRBV21-1 and TRBJ2-7; whether TRBD2, the table's D call, matches the DNA was not checked. TRBV21-1 is given as a pseudogene. This CDR3 has 14 residues. The CDR3 nucleotides read TGTGCCAGCATCTCACGGGGGAGAGCCTACGAGCAGTACTTC. Translation gives CASISRGRAYEQYF.

The chain joins TRBV5-1 to TRBJ2-3, with 9 bases identical to TRBD1. From germline, CDR1 is SGHRS and CDR2 YFSETQ. The CDR3 length is 16 residues. J was trimmed by 5 bases and V by 0 bases; bases with no gene match: 7. The CDR3 bases are TGCGCCAGCAGCTTGGTGGGACAGGGAGGAGGAGATACGCAGTATTTT. It is translated as CASSLVGQGGGDTQYF.

This clone was seen at least ten times. The chain combines TRBV12-3 or TRBV12-4 with TRBJ2-7; 9 bases are shared with TRBD1. The CDR3 consists of 13 residues. V shed 8 bases, J shed 2 bases, and the junction held 4 bases outside the gene matches. CDR3 protein: CASGRDRAYEQYF. In DNA, the CDR3 is TGTGCCAGCGGACGGGACAGGGCCTACGAGCAGTACTTC.

The rearrangement joins TRBV2 to TRBJ2-7; a weak D match, TRBD1 (6 bases). Germline V gene lookup returns CDR1 SNHLY and CDR2 FYNNEI. The CDR3 spans 13 residues. Trimming left V 6 bases short and J 4 bases short, with 13 bases between. The CDR3 reads CASSMSRGYEQYF. The CDR3 DNA follows: TGTGCCAGCAGCATGTCCAGGGGATACGAGCAGTACTTC.

This clone was counted between two and nine times. V usage is TRBV4-3 and J usage is TRBJ2-1; a weak D match, TRBD2 (5 bases). The CDR3 extends over 15 amino acids. CDR1 is LGHNA, CDR2 YSLEER, per germline. V was pared by 4 bases and J by 4 bases, with 14 bases between. The CDR3 coding sequence is TGCGCCAGCAGCCCCTGGGCTAGCCAATACAATGAGCAGTTCTTC. Its protein is CASSPWASQYNEQFF.

V is TRBV9 and J is TRBJ1-4; D gene uncertain. V was cut by 4 bases and J by 3 bases, with 10 bases left in between. The V gene's germline CDR1 is SGDLS and CDR2 YYNGEE. The length of the CDR3 is 14 residues. CDR3 coding DNA: TGTGCCAGCAGCTCTCGAGTCCCTAATGAAAAACTGTTTTTT. It codes for CASSSRVPNEKLFF.

This chain uses TRBV11-2 with TRBJ1-3; D ambiguous. The V end lost 4 bases, the J end lost 3 bases, and 7 bases lay between the germline ends. Germline CDR1 reads SGHAT; CDR2 reads FQNNGV. CDR3 length: 13 amino acids. The DNA of the CDR3 is TGTGCCAGCAGCTCCGCGGGTGGAAACACCATATATTTT. This sequence encodes CASSSAGGNTIYF. Full variable domain (remainder filled in from reference TRBV11-2 and TRBJ1-3): EAGVAQSPRYKIIEKRQSVAFWCNPISGHATLYWYQQILGQGPKLLIQFQNNGVVDDSQLPKDRFSAERLKGVDSTLKIQPAKLEDSAVYLCASSSAGGNTIYFGEGSWLTVV.

V is TRBV25-1 and J is TRBJ1-6, with D uncertain. V was pared by 6 bases and J by 7 bases, with 7 bases between. Per the germline V gene, CDR1 is MGHDK and CDR2 is SYGVNS. The CDR3 runs to 12 residues. The CDR3 bases are TGTGCCAGCAGCGGGATCAATTCACCCCTCCACTTT. This codes for CASSGINSPLHF.

The chain has TRBV6-5 and TRBJ2-3; D is unclear. With 4 bases removed from V and 9 bases from J, the gap between germline ends came to 14 bases. The CDR3 is 13 residues long. Per the germline V gene, CDR1 is MNHEY and CDR2 is SVGAGI. The CDR3 bases are TGTGCCAGCAGTTTCGACTGGTCGGTGACGCAGTATTTT. This gives the protein CASSFDWSVTQYF.

This clone is a singleton in its sample. The chain employs TRBV5-6 and TRBJ1-1; D not resolved. V lost 2 bases, J lost 0 bases, and 5 bases lay in between. The CDR3 is 13 residues long. The germline gives CDR1 SGHDT, CDR2 YYEEEE. In DNA, the CDR3 is TGTGCCAGCAGCTTTTCTCTGAACACTGAAGCTTTCTTT. It codes for CASSFSLNTEAFF.

This clone was detected a few times. The J gene is TRBJ2-2, the V gene TRBV18, with TRBD1 matching 8 bases. The germline CDR1 and CDR2 sequences are KGHSH and LQKENI. J gave up 6 bases and V 3 bases, and 9 bases lay outside the gene matches. There are 16 residues in the CDR3. The CDR3 nucleotides are TGTGCCAGCTCACCCCTCGGCAGGGGGCGGTCCGGGGAGCTGTTTTTT. Translating it yields CASSPLGRGRSGELFF. Drawing the rest from reference TRBV18 and TRBJ2-2, the complete variable domain is NAGVMQNPRHLVRRRGQEARLRCSPMKGHSHVYWYRQLPEEGLKFMVYLQKENIIDESGMPKERFSAEFPKEGPSILRIQQVVRGDSAAYFCASSPLGRGRSGELFFGEGSRLTVL.

This clone was seen a handful of times. This chain joins TRBV4-1 and TRBJ1-6, with D possibly TRBD1 on 5 matching bases. This CDR3 contains 15 residues. Trimming pared 0 bases from V and 8 bases from J, leaving 11 bases between. The germline CDR1 and CDR2 sequences are MGHRA and YSYEKL. CDR3 DNA sequence: TGCGCCAGCAGCCAAGACAGGGAACTTGATTCACCCCTCCACTTT. As protein: CASSQDRELDSPLHF.

The rearrangement links TRBV3-1 (or the pseudogene TRBV3-2) to TRBJ1-5; the match to TRBD1 covers 8 bases. V trimming: 1 base; J trimming: 10 bases; junction bases outside the gene matches: 6. Germline V gene sequence: CDR1 LGHDT, CDR2 YNNKEL (reference sequence). The CDR3 has 14 residues. The chain's CDR3 is CASSQAQGALPQHF. The DNA of the CDR3 is TGTGCCAGCAGCCAAGCCCAGGGGGCTCTCCCCCAGCATTTT.

V is TRBV5-1 and J is TRBJ2-4; 10 positions match TRBD1. V gave up 4 bases and J gave up 11 bases; unmatched junction bases: 12. In germline, CDR1 is SGHRS, CDR2 YFSETQ. This CDR3 has 15 residues. CDR3 nucleotide sequence: TGCGCCAGCAGCCCCCTGGGGACAGGGGTAATATTTCAGTACTTC. It codes for CASSPLGTGVIFQYF.